These 25 T cell receptor beta chains were sequenced from one sample in a study of blood T cell repertoires in COVID-19. The protocol was immunoSEQ multiplex PCR, while the TCRdb copy is restricted to in-frame clones and leaves out a portion. The sample holds under 130,000 clones; 85% are singletons and the top ten take less than 2.5%. The sequencing input was peripheral blood. The receptors derive from a human donor in a cohort sampled during active COVID-19.

V is TRBV5-1 and J is TRBJ1-4; D may be TRBD1 (5 bases). The V gene lost 5 bases and the J gene lost 4 bases, with 12 bases spanning the gap. CDR3 length: 14 residues. Germline V gives CDR1 SGHRS, CDR2 YFSETQ. The CDR3 is CASRHQGDNEKLFF. The CDR3 region has the DNA TGCGCCAGCAGGCACCAGGGTGATAATGAAAAACTGTTTTTT.

The gene calls are TRBV12-3 or TRBV12-4 and TRBJ2-5; TRBD2 might be the D (7 bases). V lost 0 bases and J 9 bases, leaving 11 bases between the germline ends. The CDR3 covers 13 residues. Here the CDR3 DNA reads TGTGCCAGCAGTTTAGCTGTAGGGGGGGCCCAGTACTTC. Translation gives CASSLAVGGAQYF.

The chain uses TRBV28 and TRBJ1-3, with 8 bases aligning to TRBD1. Germline trimming cut 10 bases from V and 4 bases from J; bases unmatched to any gene: 9. Germline V CDR1 and CDR2: MDHEN, SYDVKM. CDR3 length equals 14 residues. CDR3 coding DNA: TGTGCCATCAGGGGATGGACAGGGGGAAACACCATATATTTT. Translation gives CAIRGWTGGNTIYF.

CDR3 in amino acids: CASSRQAAVSGNTIYF. CDR3 nucleotides: TGTGCCAGCAGCCGACAGGCGGCGGTTTCTGGAAACACCATATATTTT. This chain links TRBV5-4 with TRBJ1-3, with D possibly being TRBD1 (6 bases). Germline CDR1 and CDR2: SGHNT and YYREEE (reference sequence). Trimming removed 4 bases at V and 1 base at J, with 15 bases between. The CDR3 has 16 amino acids.

This clone has a handful of counts. The rearrangement joins TRBV6-4 to TRBJ2-1; 11 positions match TRBD1. Per germline, CDR1 MRHNA and CDR2 SNTAGT. With 4 bases clipped from V and 9 bases from J, the junction kept 11 bases outside the gene matches. The CDR3 totals 16 residues. CDR3 in amino acids: CASSAGQGDPGGEQFF. The CDR3 DNA follows: TGTGCCAGCAGTGCGGGACAGGGGGACCCTGGCGGTGAGCAGTTCTTC.

V is TRBV5-1 and J is TRBJ2-3, with D possibly being TRBD2 (5 bases). Looked up from germline, CDR1 is SGHRS and CDR2 is YFSETQ. CDR3 length equals 17 residues. V was trimmed by 4 bases and J by 1 base, leaving 19 bases between them. Here the CDR3 reads CASSPWTHPGGTDTQYF. Written as DNA, the CDR3 is TGCGCCAGCAGCCCCTGGACCCACCCCGGGGGCACAGATACGCAGTATTTT.

Only a few counts were recorded for this clone. The V gene is TRBV28, the J gene TRBJ2-1; 8 bases map to TRBD1. Losses at the gene ends were 2 bases for V and 15 bases for J; bases not matched to a gene: 6. Germline V lookup: CDR1 MDHEN, CDR2 SYDVKM. CDR3 length: 12 amino acids. DNA for the CDR3: TGTGCCAGCAGTTTAGTCCAGGGGGCTTGGTTCTTC. The encoded protein is CASSLVQGAWFF.

V and J are TRBV2 and TRBJ2-5; D remains ambiguous. Trimming shortened V by 4 bases and J by 4 bases, and 10 bases separated the two germline ends. The V gene's germline CDR1 is SNHLY and CDR2 FYNNEI. The CDR3 spans 13 residues. This CDR3 reads CASSGSPVETQYF. The CDR3 DNA reads TGTGCCAGCAGTGGCTCCCCGGTAGAGACCCAGTACTTC. Based on the CDR3 plus reference TRBV2 and TRBJ2-5, the full variable domain is EPEVTQTPSHQVTQMGQEVILRCVPISNHLYFYWYRQILGQKVEFLVSFYNNEISEKSEIFDDQFSVERPDGSNFTLKIRSTKLEDSAMYFCASSGSPVETQYFGPGTRLLVL.

The rearrangement links TRBV9 to TRBJ2-6; 10 nucleotides align to TRBD1. This CDR3 spans 18 amino acids. Trimming at V came to 2 bases and at J to 1 base, leaving 6 bases not matched to a gene. Germline loops: CDR1 SGDLS, CDR2 YYNGEE. The CDR3 DNA is TGTGCCAGCAGCGTTGCCGGACAGGGGGTTTCTGGGGCCAACGTCCTGACTTTC. It encodes CASSVAGQGVSGANVLTF.

The chain is built from TRBV4-1 and TRBJ2-1; the D is unclear. V lost 4 bases and J lost 1, with 17 bases in between. The germline gives CDR1 MGHRA, CDR2 YSYEKL. The CDR3 has 17 residues. CDR3 sequence reads: CASSLSPPRISYNEQFF. CDR3 in DNA: TGCGCCAGCAGCCTATCCCCTCCGCGGATTTCCTACAATGAGCAGTTCTTC.

The genes are TRBV2 and TRBJ1-5, with a weak D call TRBD1 (5 bases). Trimming took off 2 bases at V and 2 bases at J, with 16 bases between the two ends. The V gene's germline CDR1 is SNHLY and CDR2 FYNNEI. This CDR3 has 17 residues. Written as DNA, the CDR3 is TGTGCCAGCAGTGAAAGGCAGACAGTCCGTGGCAATCAGCCCCAGCATTTT. The encoded protein is CASSERQTVRGNQPQHF.

The chain has TRBV5-1 and TRBJ2-3, with a possible D match to TRBD2 (6 bases). V was cut by 0 bases and J by 2 bases, with 10 bases left in between. In germline, CDR1 is SGHRS, CDR2 YFSETQ. This CDR3 comprises 15 residues. The DNA of the CDR3 is TGCGCCAGCAGCTTGGACGGGGGAATCACAGATACGCAGTATTTT. Protein: CASSLDGGITDTQYF.

This sequence joins TRBV9 and TRBJ1-1; 8 bases match TRBD1. The CDR3 sequence is 16 residues long. Germline V gives CDR1 SGDLS, CDR2 YYNGEE. The V gene end was trimmed by 2 bases and the J gene end by 4 bases; junction bases not matched to a gene: 10. The CDR3 loop reads CASSVSPLQGATEAFF. The CDR3 DNA is TGTGCCAGCAGCGTTAGCCCCCTCCAGGGGGCCACTGAAGCTTTCTTT.

This chain uses TRBV27 with TRBJ2-5; 10 nucleotides agree with TRBD2. The germline V gene has CDR1 MNHEY and CDR2 SMNVEV (reference sequence). Germline trimming cut 5 bases from V and 5 bases from J; bases unmatched to any gene: 11. The CDR3 length is 16 residues. The CDR3 DNA follows: TGTGCCAGCAGTACCCGACTAGCGGGCGCGATGGAGACCCAGTACTTC. Protein: CASSTRLAGAMETQYF.

The CDR3 sequence: CASSQTYLETGGNTIYF. CDR3 coding DNA: TGTGCCAGCAGCCAGACCTACCTGGAGACTGGGGGAAACACCATATATTTT. V and J are TRBV3-1 (or the pseudogene TRBV3-2) and TRBJ1-3; no firm D call. This CDR3 has 17 amino acids. V was pared by 3 bases and J by 4 bases, with 19 bases between. Germline assignment: CDR1 LGHDT and CDR2 YNNKEL (reference sequence).

The chain carries TRBV4-1 and TRBJ2-5; no clear D gene. Germline CDR1 is MGHRA and CDR2 is YSYEKL. CDR3 length: 13 amino acids. V dropped 4 bases and J dropped 1 base, with 7 bases sitting between them. Written as DNA, the CDR3 is TGCGCCAGCAGCCTAAGACTCCAAGAGACCCAGTACTTC. Translation gives CASSLRLQETQYF.

The gene calls are TRBV4-3 and TRBJ2-5, with TRBD1 matching over 8 bases. This CDR3 has 15 amino acids. Germline loops: CDR1 LGHNA, CDR2 YSLEER. Losses at the gene ends were 4 bases for V and 2 bases for J; bases not matched to a gene: 6. The CDR3: CASSPTTGAQETQYF. CDR3 bases: TGCGCCAGCAGCCCGACGACAGGGGCGCAAGAGACCCAGTACTTC.

The chain combines TRBV30 with TRBJ1-6, with D tentatively TRBD1 (6 bases). The CDR3 loop spans 13 amino acids. V gave up 4 bases and J gave up 5 bases, with 9 bases separating them. The germline CDR1 and CDR2 sequences are GTSNPN and SVGIG (reference sequence). The CDR3 reads CAWMRTDNSPLHF. As DNA, the CDR3 is TGTGCCTGGATGAGGACAGATAATTCACCCCTCCACTTT.

The J gene is TRBJ1-1, the V gene TRBV15, with D perhaps TRBD1 (6 bases). The germline V gene encodes CDR1 LNHNV and CDR2 YYDKDF (reference sequence). This CDR3 is built from 15 residues. The V and J ends lost 1 base and 6 bases respectively, with 15 bases between them. As DNA, the CDR3 is TGTGCCACCAGCAGAGTCGCGGGGGCTCGGTCTGAAGCTTTCTTT. Its protein is CATSRVAGARSEAFF.

This clone occurred a few times. J is TRBJ1-1 and V is TRBV28; 11 bases align to TRBD1. Losses at the gene ends were 7 bases for V and 4 bases for J; bases not matched to a gene: 5. CDR3 length: 14 residues. Germline V gene data show CDR1 as MDHEN and CDR2 as SYDVKM. The CDR3 DNA reads as TGTGCCAGCAAACCCGGGACAGGGGGCACTGAAGCTTTCTTT. It specifies CASKPGTGGTEAFF.

The J gene is TRBJ1-5, the V gene TRBV6-5; D gene uncertain. The germline V gene has CDR1 MNHEY and CDR2 SVGAGI. The CDR3 has 13 residues. Trimming pared 5 bases from V and 5 bases from J, leaving 10 bases between. Here the CDR3 reads CASSPERDQPQHF. In DNA, the CDR3 is TGTGCCAGCAGTCCCGAGAGGGATCAGCCCCAGCATTTT.

The chain carries TRBV7-9 and TRBJ1-2; maybe TRBD1 (6 bases). Germline V CDR1 and CDR2: SEHNR, FQNEAQ (reference sequence). V lost 1 base to trimming and J lost 5 bases, with 8 bases between them. This CDR3 spans 13 amino acids. This CDR3 is CASSLGQGYGYTF. The CDR3 DNA reads as TGTGCCAGCAGCTTAGGGCAGGGGTATGGCTACACCTTC.

This clone has just one count. This sample also contains other DNA sequences that code for the same CDR3. The J gene is TRBJ2-3, the V gene TRBV7-2, with D unresolved. There are 14 residues in the CDR3. The germline CDR1 and CDR2 sequences are SGHTA and FQGNSA. Deletions cut 0 bases from V and 2 bases from J, with 6 bases between. CDR3 in amino acids: CASSLAGLTDTQYF. CDR3 DNA: TGTGCCAGCAGCTTAGCTGGGCTCACAGATACGCAGTATTTT. The full variable domain, in which reference TRBV7-2 and TRBJ2-3 provide the parts outside the CDR3, is GAGVSQSPSNKVTEKGKDVELRCDPISGHTALYWYRQSLGQGLEFLIYFQGNSAPDKSGLPSDRFSAERTGGSVSTLTIQRTQQEDSAVYLCASSLAGLTDTQYFGPGTRLTVL.

This clone appeared a single time. V gene TRBV20-1 combines with J gene TRBJ1-2; D uncertain. This CDR3 is built from 13 residues. Trimming pared 3 bases from V and 2 bases from J, leaving 10 bases between. The germline V gene has CDR1 DFQATT and CDR2 SNEGSKA (reference sequence). CDR3 protein: CSASLAGNYGYTF. The CDR3 DNA follows: TGCAGTGCTAGTTTGGCGGGAAACTATGGCTACACCTTC.

The chain recombines TRBV5-1 with TRBJ1-1; D possibly corresponds to TRBD1 (5 bases). V was cut by 0 bases and J by 7 bases, with 13 bases left in between. The length of the CDR3 is 14 residues. Germline-derived CDR1 and CDR2 are SGHRS and YFSETQ. The CDR3 region is CASSLAGGKNEAFF. The CDR3, as DNA: TGCGCCAGCAGCTTGGCCGGGGGGAAAAATGAAGCTTTCTTT.